This is a list of T cell receptor beta chains from one sample in a study of CD8 T cells in Susac syndrome. TCRdb reprocessed the immunoSEQ multiplex PCR reads with MiXCR, giving one entry per CDR3 protein. Of about 200,000 distinct CDR3 sequences in the sample, 90% to 95% were seen once. Sequencing input: CD4+ T cells from PBMCs. Receptors were obtained from a human donor in good health. CDR3s include the opening cysteine and the closing phenylalanine or tryptophan. The D gene is left open where the match is weak. Clone size, where shown, is once, few, many, or a class for clones that have expanded.

V	D	J	size	DNA	CDR3
TRBV2	.	TRBJ2-2	.	TGTGCCAGCAAAAATACCGGGGAGCTGTTTTTT	CASKNTGELFF
TRBV5-4	.	TRBJ2-7	.	TGTGCCAGCAGCTTGGGGGCTTACGACGGCTACGAGCAGTACTTC	CASSLGAYDGYEQYF
TRBV5-1	.	TRBJ2-7	.	TGCGCCAGCACCCCGGGACAATCCTACGAGCAGTACTTC	CASTPGQSYEQYF
TRBV29-1	.	TRBJ1-2	.	TGCAGCGTTGAAACCCCTGGGATAGGCGGCTACACCTTC	CSVETPGIGGYTF
TRBV2	.	TRBJ2-2	.	TGTGCCAGCAGTGGACAGGCCGGGGAGCTGTTTTTT	CASSGQAGELFF
TRBV3-1	.	TRBJ1-3	.	TGTGCCAGCACTGAATCCGGGGGGCGAGGAGGAAACACCATATATTTT	CASTESGGRGGNTIYF
TRBV5-1	.	TRBJ2-3	once	TGCGCCAGCGGAAACCCGGGGCCGGATACGCAGTATTTT	CASGNPGPDTQYF
TRBV6-2/TRBV6-3	.	TRBJ1-5	.	TGTGCCAGCAGTTACTCGTTGACTCAGCCCCAGCATTTT	CASSYSLTQPQHF
TRBV29-1	TRBD2	TRBJ2-3	.	TGCAGCGTTACGGGAGGGGCTACAGATACGCAGTATTTT	CSVTGGATDTQYF
TRBV28	.	TRBJ2-3	.	TGTGCCAGCAGTTTCGGGCTCAACACAGATACGCAGTATTTT	CASSFGLNTDTQYF